The rows below give T cell receptor beta chains drawn from one sample of a study of blood T cell repertoires in COVID-19. Profiled with immunoSEQ multiplex PCR; TCRdb holds only in-frame clones, not every one. The data hold about 200,000 clones, with around 83% observed a single time. Sequencing was carried out using peripheral blood. These receptors were obtained from a human donor in a cohort sampled during active COVID-19. Both conserved end residues are part of each CDR3. The D gene is left open where the match is weak. A row's size may be missing; if present it is once, few, many or a size class.

TRBV27,-,TRBJ1-1,TRBD1,TGTGCCAGCATAAGAACAGGGGGGATGAACACTGAAGCTTTCTTT,CASIRTGGMNTEAFF
TRBV24-1,many,TRBJ2-7,TRBD1,TGTGCCACCAGTGATGGACAGGGTAATAATCCCTACGAGCAGTACTTC,CATSDGQGNNPYEQYF
TRBV4-2,-,TRBJ1-4,-,TGTGCCAGCAGCCAAGGGGTTGTAGGGGCAGGAACTAATGAAAAACTGTTTTTT,CASSQGVVGAGTNEKLFF
TRBV12-3/TRBV12-4,-,TRBJ1-6,-,TGTGCCAGCAGTTTCGGGAATAATTCACCCCTCCACTTT,CASSFGNNSPLHF
TRBV28,-,TRBJ1-5,TRBD1,TGTGCCAGCAGAAGGACAGGGCGGCGGAATAGCAATCAGCCCCAGCATTTT,CASRRTGRRNSNQPQHF
TRBV28,-,TRBJ1-2,-,TGTGCCAGCGGGCCCCGCCAGTCGGGCTACACCTTC,CASGPRQSGYTF
TRBV29-1,-,TRBJ2-1,-,TGCAGCGTTTCGGAGACGAGCTCCTACAATGAGCAGTTCTTC,CSVSETSSYNEQFF
TRBV24-1,-,TRBJ2-7,-,TGTGCCACCAGTGATGGTAGCTACGAGCAGTACTTC,CATSDGSYEQYF
TRBV2,-,TRBJ2-3,-,TGTGCCAGCAGTGAATTGGCCCGGGGCACAGATACGCAGTATTTT,CASSELARGTDTQYF
TRBV12-5,few,TRBJ2-1,TRBD2,TGTGCTAGTGGTCGGAGGACTAGCGGGAGTTTCAGCTCCTACAATGAGCAGTTCTTC,CASGRRTSGSFSSYNEQFF
TRBV5-1,-,TRBJ2-7,-,TGCGCCAGCAGGATAAGGCCGGAGGACGAGCAGTACTTC,CASRIRPEDEQYF
TRBV29-1,-,TRBJ2-5,-,TGCAGTGTTAATGGGGGGTTCCAAGAGACCCAGTACTTC,CSVNGGFQETQYF
TRBV10-2,-,TRBJ2-7,-,TGCGCCAGCAGTGAACACCCAGGGTACGAGCAGTACTTC,CASSEHPGYEQYF
TRBV7-8,-,TRBJ2-7,TRBD1,TGTGCCAGCAGCTTAGCCCGGACAGGGTATTACTACGAGCAGTACTTC,CASSLARTGYYYEQYF
TRBV6-6,-,TRBJ2-2,TRBD1,TGTGCCAGCAGCCGACGGCCGGGACAGGGTGGTACCGGGGAGCTGTTTTTT,CASSRRPGQGGTGELFF
TRBV5-4,few,TRBJ2-2,-,TGTGCCAGCAGCTTGGAACAGGGTCTTAACACCGGGGAGCTGTTTTTT,CASSLEQGLNTGELFF
TRBV5-1,-,TRBJ2-7,-,TGCGCCAGCAGCCCGCGTCCCTCCCTTTCCTACGAGCAGTACTTC,CASSPRPSLSYEQYF
TRBV4-1,-,TRBJ2-5,TRBD1,TGCGCCAGCAGCCAAGTGGGACAGCTCCAAGAGACCCAGTACTTC,CASSQVGQLQETQYF
TRBV29-1,-,TRBJ1-3,TRBD1,TGCAGCGGAATCTGGGGACAGGGGCCAAACACCATATATTTT,CSGIWGQGPNTIYF
TRBV19,-,TRBJ1-3,-,TGTGCCAGTCTAGACCGCGGCTCTGGAAACACCATATATTTT,CASLDRGSGNTIYF
TRBV6-5,-,TRBJ1-5,TRBD1,TGTGCCAGCATGACACAGGGGGTGCTAACTCAGCCCCAGCATTTT,CASMTQGVLTQPQHF
TRBV2,once,TRBJ2-7,TRBD2,TGTGCCAACCTGGACCCGGGACTAGCGGGAATTGACGAGCAGTACTTC,CANLDPGLAGIDEQYF
TRBV25-1,-,TRBJ2-2,TRBD2,TGTGCCAGCAGTGAAGTTGGGATAGCGGGAGAGGTCGGGGAGCTGTTTTTT,CASSEVGIAGEVGELFF
TRBV3-1/TRBV3-2,-,TRBJ2-1,TRBD2,TGTGCCAGCAGCCAAGATGTCCTAGCGGCCTACAATGAGCAGTTCTTC,CASSQDVLAAYNEQFF
TRBV19,few,TRBJ2-6,-,TGTGCCAGTAGTCCAGGGTTGGGGGCCAACGTCCTGACTTTC,CASSPGLGANVLTF
TRBV2,-,TRBJ2-3,-,TGTGCCAGCAGTGAGACTCGGGGGGCGGATACGCAGTATTTT,CASSETRGADTQYF
TRBV19,-,TRBJ2-1,TRBD2,TGTGCCAGCTCAGGGATGGCGGGGGACTACAATGAGCAGTTCTTC,CASSGMAGDYNEQFF
TRBV4-2,-,TRBJ2-5,-,TGTGCCAGCAGCCAAAGGCGGGCTGCCACTACCCAAGAGACCCAGTACTTC,CASSQRRAATTQETQYF
TRBV5-5,-,TRBJ2-1,TRBD1,TGTGCCAGCACCCTGCTTCGGGACAGGGGAAATGAGCAGTTCTTC,CASTLLRDRGNEQFF
TRBV21-1,-,TRBJ2-7,-,TGTGCCAGCAGCGGGGCCCCATCCTACGAGCAGTACTTC,CASSGAPSYEQYF
TRBV12-3/TRBV12-4,-,TRBJ2-5,TRBD1,TGTGCCAGCAACCGGGACAGGCGGGAGACCCAGTACTTC,CASNRDRRETQYF
TRBV5-1,once,TRBJ2-1,-,TGCGCCAGCAGCCCTCTCCCCTACAATGAGCAGTTCTTC,CASSPLPYNEQFF
TRBV30,-,TRBJ2-6,-,TGTGCCTGGAATTATGGGGCCAACGTCCTGACTTTC,CAWNYGANVLTF
TRBV30,-,TRBJ2-3,TRBD2,TGTGCCGGGGCTAGCGGGAGTACAGATACGCAGTATTTT,CAGASGSTDTQYF
TRBV5-1,few,TRBJ2-5,TRBD2,TGCGCCAGCAGCTTTAGCGGGAGTGAGACCCAGTACTTC,CASSFSGSETQYF
TRBV28,-,TRBJ2-1,-,TGTGCCAGCAGTCACCCCCGGCAGGGGAGTCCTGAGCAGTTCTTC,CASSHPRQGSPEQFF
TRBV19,many,TRBJ1-2,TRBD1,TGTGCCAGTAGCCCTGACAGGGGAAGAGGTGGCTACACCTTC,CASSPDRGRGGYTF
TRBV18,-,TRBJ2-1,TRBD2,TGTGCCAGCTCACCACGTTCCGCGGGAGGGTTTGGCAATGAGCAGTTCTTC,CASSPRSAGGFGNEQFF
TRBV3-1/TRBV3-2,-,TRBJ2-7,-,TGTGCCAGCAGCAGCAAGGGGGTAAGGGGCGGGAGAAGGAACGAGCAGTACTTC,CASSSKGVRGGRRNEQYF
TRBV19,-,TRBJ2-2,TRBD2,TGTGCCAGCGGGACTAGCTGGACCGGGGAGCTGTTTTTT,CASGTSWTGELFF
TRBV2,once,TRBJ2-1,TRBD1,TGTGCCAGCAGTGCGGACAGGGCCGGGTACAATGAGCAGTTCTTC,CASSADRAGYNEQFF
TRBV5-1,-,TRBJ2-7,TRBD2,TGCGCCAGCAGCTTGAGCGGGAGTCTCGACGAGCAGTACTTC,CASSLSGSLDEQYF
TRBV29-1,-,TRBJ2-5,TRBD2,TGCAGCGTTCTAAGGACTAGCAGAAAGCAAGAGACCCAGTACTTC,CSVLRTSRKQETQYF
TRBV5-6,-,TRBJ2-7,TRBD2,TGTGCCAGCACACGACTAGCGGGGACCTACGAGCAGTACTTC,CASTRLAGTYEQYF